The clone carrying this T cell receptor (beta chain) showed up many times. Via MiXCR, TCRdb re-called the RT-PCR reads, giving one row per CDR3 protein. Of about 700,000 distinct CDR3 sequences listed, over 12% were seen once; the top ten hold 3.6%. This CDR3 region has 11 residues. The germline gives CDR1 ENHRY, CDR2 SYGVKD. J gave up 6 bases and V 8 bases, and 1 base lay outside the gene matches. The sequenced material came from memory CD4+ T cells from blood. This sequence was found in a female donor in good health, serving as a healthy control. The chain employs TRBV10-3 and TRBJ1-2, with 9 bases lining up with TRBD1. CDR3 coding DNA: TGTGCCATCGACAGGGGGAATGGCTACACCTTC. Translating gives CAIDRGNGYTF.